This entry lists 27 T cell receptor beta chains sequenced from one sample in a study of blood T cells in healthy people across ages. The second PCR ran about 7 to 12 cycles with a sample-barcoded 5' primer and J-beta primers. TCRdb re-derived calls from the 5' RACE reads in MiXCR, one entry per CDR3 protein. Here the sample spans approximately 1.5 million distinct CDR3 sequences, approximately 43% being singletons. Sequenced material: blood. Receptor source: a woman younger than 30 in good health.

This clonotype was seen a single time. V and J are TRBV5-1 and TRBJ2-3, with TRBD2 matching 10 bases. The trim removed 1 base at V and 3 bases at J, leaving 5 bases unmatched. The CDR3 loop spans 16 amino acids. The germline gives CDR1 SGHRS, CDR2 YFSETQ. The CDR3 loop is CASSLFLAGVTDTQYF. The CDR3 region has the DNA TGCGCCAGCAGCTTGTTCCTAGCGGGAGTTACAGATACGCAGTATTTT.

This clonotype appeared a few times. The V and J genes are TRBV4-3 and TRBJ2-3; 16 bases are shared with TRBD2. This CDR3 has 18 residues. The germline V gene has CDR1 LGHNA and CDR2 YSLEER. V shed 3 bases and J 6 bases; nucleotides not matched to a gene: 9. The DNA for the CDR3 is TGCGCCAGCAGCCACACCCTTGGGACTAGCGGGAGGGTTGATACGCAGTATTTT. Protein sequence: CASSHTLGTSGRVDTQYF.

This chain connects TRBV29-1 to TRBJ2-3; the D is unclear. The CDR3 has 12 amino acids. CDR1 is SQVTM, CDR2 ANQGSEA, per germline. V was pared by 6 bases and J by 3 bases, with 10 bases between. Here the CDR3 reads CSVDSLTDTQYF. CDR3 in DNA: TGCAGCGTCGACTCCCTTACAGATACGCAGTATTTT.

This clonotype was observed a handful of times. The V gene is TRBV6-6, the J gene TRBJ1-4; no reliable D call. The CDR3 loop spans 15 amino acids. Germline V CDR1 and CDR2: MNHNY, SVGAGI (reference sequence). The germline V and J ends were trimmed by 4 bases and 6 bases, with 15 bases remaining between them. CDR3 nucleotide sequence: TGTGCCAGCAGTTCCGAAGGAGGTACTGATGAAAAACTGTTTTTT. As protein: CASSSEGGTDEKLFF.

There are a few counts of this clonotype. The chain links TRBV7-9 to TRBJ2-7, with TRBD1 as a possible D gene (5 bases). This CDR3 is built from 12 residues. The germline gives CDR1 SEHNR, CDR2 FQNEAQ (reference sequence). V gave up 2 bases and J gave up 5 bases, with 7 bases separating them. The CDR3 here is CASSLFRDEQYF. The CDR3 DNA is TGTGCCAGCAGCTTATTCAGGGACGAGCAGTACTTC.

In its sample, this clonotype was seen many times. This chain joins TRBV29-1 and TRBJ2-3; TRBD1 matches at 9 bases. V shed 8 bases and J 4 bases; nucleotides not matched to a gene: 10. Germline V gives CDR1 SQVTM, CDR2 ANQGSEA. CDR3 length: 14 amino acids. In DNA form, the CDR3 reads TGCAGCATCCTCCGGGACAGGGCCGCAGATACGCAGTATTTT. Translated, it gives CSILRDRAADTQYF.

The chain carries TRBV6-5 and TRBJ2-5; tentatively, D is TRBD1 (6 bases). Germline V CDR1 and CDR2: MNHEY, SVGAGI. Trimming cost V 4 bases and J 5 bases, with 17 bases left between them. The CDR3 is 15 amino acids. The CDR3 nucleotides are TGTGCCAGCAGTTTAGGACAGTCAATCAAGGAGACCCAGTACTTC. It is translated as CASSLGQSIKETQYF.

This clonotype was detected a few times. J is TRBJ1-5 and V is TRBV10-3; D call uncertain. CDR1 and CDR2 from the germline V gene are ENHRY and SYGVKD. The CDR3 runs 15 residues. The V gene lost 3 bases and the J gene lost 3 bases, with 12 bases spanning the gap. CDR3: CAISEDGLDNQPQHF. The DNA of the CDR3 is TGTGCCATCAGTGAAGACGGGCTAGACAATCAGCCCCAGCATTTT.

There are a few counts of this clonotype. The CDR3 loop reads CASKGQGTGELFF. The CDR3, as DNA: TGTGCCAGCAAAGGACAGGGCACCGGGGAGCTGTTTTTT. V gene TRBV6-2 or TRBV6-3 combines with J gene TRBJ2-2, with 8 bases identical to TRBD1. This CDR3 spans 13 amino acids. Germline V gene data show CDR1 as MNHEY and CDR2 as SVGEGT. V lost 7 bases, J lost 4 bases, and 2 bases stayed unmatched.

This chain joins TRBV4-3 and TRBJ1-2; D possibly corresponds to TRBD1 (5 bases). Trimming cost V 4 bases and J 6 bases, with 12 bases left between them. The CDR3 totals 13 residues. The germline V gene encodes CDR1 LGHNA and CDR2 YSLEER. This chain's CDR3 is CASSRDGADGYTF. CDR3 nucleotides: TGCGCCAGCAGCCGAGACGGGGCGGATGGCTACACCTTC.

This clonotype was observed a handful of times. This chain joins TRBV27 and TRBJ1-1, with unresolved D. CDR1 is MNHEY, CDR2 SMNVEV, per germline (reference sequence). Trimming shortened V by 3 bases and J by 4 bases, and 9 bases separated the two germline ends. The CDR3 has 13 residues. Here the CDR3 DNA reads TGTGCCAGCAGTTTCGTAGGAGCCACTGAAGCTTTCTTT. This codes for CASSFVGATEAFF.

This clonotype was seen once. This sequence joins TRBV5-1 and TRBJ1-2; D gene unclear. There are 14 residues in the CDR3. Germline V gene data show CDR1 as SGHRS and CDR2 as YFSETQ. V lost 5 bases, J lost 4 bases, and 15 bases lay in between. CDR3 coding DNA: TGCGCCAGCAGTCAAAGACGGGCCTCCTATGGCTACACCTTC. Amino acids: CASSQRRASYGYTF.

The table lists this clonotype with many counts. This sequence joins TRBV7-2 and TRBJ2-3, with D perhaps assigned TRBD1 or TRBD2 (5 bases each). CDR1 is SGHTA, CDR2 FQGNSA, per germline. The length of the CDR3 is 17 residues. Trimming removed 0 bases at V and 2 bases at J, with 15 bases between. The CDR3 is CASSLAGRSTYTDTQYF. The CDR3 coding sequence is TGTGCCAGCAGCTTAGCGGGACGATCGACCTACACAGATACGCAGTATTTT. Together with reference TRBV7-2 and TRBJ2-3, the CDR3 gives the full variable domain: GAGVSQSPSNKVTEKGKDVELRCDPISGHTALYWYRQSLGQGLEFLIYFQGNSAPDKSGLPSDRFSAERTGGSVSTLTIQRTQQEDSAVYLCASSLAGRSTYTDTQYFGPGTRLTVL.

This clonotype was counted a single time. The genes are TRBV7-9 and TRBJ2-1; TRBD2 matches at 11 bases. The assigned J gene may be wrong: the sequence end matches TRBJ2-7 better. CDR1 is SEHNR, CDR2 FQNEAQ, per germline (reference sequence). CDR3 length: 15 amino acids. CDR3 coding DNA: TGTGCCAGCCCCTCAACTAGCGGGAGAGACAATGAGCAGTACTTC. As protein: CASPSTSGRDNEQYF.

Ten or more counts support this clonotype. This rearrangement joins TRBV28 to TRBJ2-5, with TRBD2 as a possible D gene (5 bases). The end of the DNA is better explained by TRBJ2-7, so the J call may be wrong. From germline, CDR1 is MDHEN and CDR2 SYDVKM. The CDR3 consists of 12 residues. The CDR3 nucleotides read TGTGCCAGCAGTTTTGGAGGTTCCGAGCAGTACTTC. Its translation is CASSFGGSEQYF.

The genes are TRBV29-1 and TRBJ2-3; D may correspond to TRBD1 or TRBD2 (5 bases each). V dropped 0 bases and J dropped 3 bases, with 13 bases sitting between them. CDR3 length equals 15 residues. Germline V gene lookup returns CDR1 SQVTM and CDR2 ANQGSEA. This chain's CDR3 is CSVEDRGGTTDTQYF. The CDR3, as DNA: TGCAGCGTTGAAGATCGTGGGGGTACGACAGATACGCAGTATTTT.

This clonotype was seen a handful of times. The genes are TRBV3-1 and TRBJ2-1, with 15 bases identical to TRBD2. Germline V gene lookup returns CDR1 LGHDT and CDR2 YNNKEL (reference sequence). The length of the CDR3 is 15 residues. Trimming at V came to 6 bases and at J to 9 bases, leaving 6 bases not matched to a gene. In nucleotides, the CDR3 is TGTGCCAGCAGTCAGGGACTAGCGGGGGGTCGTGAGCAGTTCTTC. Protein sequence: CASSQGLAGGREQFF.

The chain links TRBV7-8 to TRBJ2-5, with D unclear. Trimming pared 6 bases from V and 11 bases from J, leaving 22 bases between. The V gene's germline CDR1 is SGHVS and CDR2 FQNEAQ. The CDR3 is made up of 14 amino acids. CDR3 sequence reads: CASSPNPAQLEQYF. The CDR3, as DNA: TGTGCCAGCAGTCCCAACCCCGCCCAGTTGGAGCAGTACTTC.

V and J are TRBV4-3 and TRBJ1-2, with TRBD1 as a possible D gene (5 bases). The V end was cut by 3 bases, the J end by 4 bases, with 15 bases between. The CDR3 is 15 residues long. CDR1 and CDR2 from the germline V gene are LGHNA and YSLEER. CDR3 DNA: TGCGCCAGCAGCCAGGGAAGACAGCAGAGCTATGGCTACACCTTC. Its protein is CASSQGRQQSYGYTF.

This chain joins TRBV27 and TRBJ2-1; 15 bases fit TRBD2. With 8 bases clipped from V and 1 base from J, the junction kept 12 bases outside the gene matches. The CDR3 sequence is 19 residues long. Germline V gene data show CDR1 as MNHEY and CDR2 as SMNVEV (reference sequence). Written as DNA, the CDR3 is TGTGCCAGCCTCCCCTTGGGACTAGCGGGAGGACTTTCCTACAATGAGCAGTTCTTC. Encoded protein: CASLPLGLAGGLSYNEQFF.

This clonotype has more than one count but fewer than ten. The J gene is TRBJ2-1, the V gene TRBV7-2; TRBD2 aligns across 7 bases. This CDR3 contains 15 residues. The germline gives CDR1 SGHTA, CDR2 FQGNSA. Trimming removed 4 bases from V and 3 bases from J; junction bases left unmatched: 6. The CDR3 spells CASSYGLVFYNEQFF. In DNA, the CDR3 is TGTGCCAGCAGCTACGGACTAGTTTTCTACAATGAGCAGTTCTTC.

The chain is built from TRBV4-1 and TRBJ1-6; a possible D gene is TRBD1 (6 bases). This CDR3 is 15 amino acids long. V lost 0 bases and J lost 4, with 7 bases in between. CDR1 and CDR2 (germline): MGHRA, YSYEKL. The CDR3 DNA is TGCGCCAGCAGCCAAGACAGGGGATATAATTCACCCCTCCACTTT. This gives the protein CASSQDRGYNSPLHF.

The chain combines TRBV10-1 with TRBJ2-2, with 7 nucleotides matching TRBD1. Germline assignment: CDR1 WNHNN and CDR2 SYGVQD (reference sequence). V shed 5 bases, J shed 0 bases, and the junction held 3 bases outside the gene matches. CDR3 length: 15 amino acids. CDR3 loop: CASSPQGPNTGELFF. The CDR3 coding sequence is TGCGCCAGCAGTCCACAGGGGCCGAACACCGGGGAGCTGTTTTTT.

This clonotype was counted a few times. The chain carries TRBV27 and TRBJ2-1; 7 bases line up with TRBD2. The germline V gene encodes CDR1 MNHEY and CDR2 SMNVEV (reference sequence). V was pared by 3 bases and J by 3 bases, with 5 bases of the junction left unmatched. CDR3 length equals 15 residues. CDR3: CASSLMGGDYNEQFF. CDR3 nucleotides: TGTGCCAGCAGTTTGATGGGGGGGGACTACAATGAGCAGTTCTTC.

CDR3 nucleotides: TGTGCCAGCAGTCCATTTGACAGGGTAGTCAACTCTGGGGCCAACGTCCTGACTTTC. Its translation is CASSPFDRVVNSGANVLTF. The chain couples TRBV27 to TRBJ2-6, with TRBD1 matching over 7 bases. The V gene's germline CDR1 is MNHEY and CDR2 SMNVEV (reference sequence). The V and J ends lost 5 bases and 0 bases, in that order; junction bases with no gene match: 13. The CDR3 loop spans 19 amino acids.

This clonotype has a handful of counts. The rearrangement uses TRBV5-6 and TRBJ2-4; 7 bases are a match to TRBD1. The J call may be wrong; the DNA end is better matched by TRBJ2-7. The CDR3 consists of 14 residues. Germline assignment: CDR1 SGHDT and CDR2 YYEEEE. CDR3 nucleotide sequence: TGTGCCAGCAGCTTCACCAGGGGGAGAGGCGAGCAGTACTTC. This encodes CASSFTRGRGEQYF.

V usage is TRBV3-1 and J usage is TRBJ2-1; D is ambiguous. Looked up from germline, CDR1 is LGHDT and CDR2 is YNNKEL (reference sequence). V was shortened by 0 bases and J by 6 bases, with 15 bases between the two germline ends. The CDR3 covers 16 residues. The CDR3 DNA reads TGTGCCAGCAGCCAAGATATCGCAGTCAGCACCAATGAGCAGTTCTTC. Translated: CASSQDIAVSTNEQFF.